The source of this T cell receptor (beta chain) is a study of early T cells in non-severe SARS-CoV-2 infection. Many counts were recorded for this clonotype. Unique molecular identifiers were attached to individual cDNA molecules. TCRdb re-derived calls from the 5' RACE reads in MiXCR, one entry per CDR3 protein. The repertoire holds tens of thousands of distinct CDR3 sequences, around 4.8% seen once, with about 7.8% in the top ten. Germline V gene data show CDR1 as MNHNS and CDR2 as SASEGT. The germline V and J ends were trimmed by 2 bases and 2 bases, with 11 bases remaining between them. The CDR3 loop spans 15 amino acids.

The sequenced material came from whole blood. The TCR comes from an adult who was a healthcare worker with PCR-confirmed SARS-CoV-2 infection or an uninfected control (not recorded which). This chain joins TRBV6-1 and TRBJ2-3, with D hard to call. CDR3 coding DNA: TGTGCCAGCAGTGAACCACGGTTACTCACAGATACGCAGTATTTT. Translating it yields CASSEPRLLTDTQYF.